This TCR beta chain was sequenced during a study of blood T cell repertoires in COVID-19. On the study more broadly: Nucleic acid was either cDNA or gDNA, and it came from T cells, B-cell-depleted T cells, or PBMCs.

Seattle cases were enrolled at active infection and followed longitudinally. In the authors' methods: Using reference gene primer amplification, nucleated cell counts were estimated. The protocol was immunoSEQ multiplex PCR, while the TCRdb copy is restricted to in-frame clones and leaves out a portion. V and J calls and clone size are given by that table; D and trimming were obtained from the DNA. The sample lists roughly 260,000 clones, about 91% occurring once. V gave up 5 bases and J gave up 2 bases, with 17 bases separating them. Per germline, CDR1 KGHSH and CDR2 LQKENI. The CDR3 sequence is 16 residues long.

Sample: peripheral blood. This chain links TRBV18 with TRBJ2-3, with D possibly TRBD2 on 7 matching bases. The clonotype originates from a person between 18 and 30 years old with COVID-19, enrolled during active disease. CDR3 DNA sequence: TGTGCCAGCTCAGCGGGGGCTCATCAATACACAGATACGCAGTATTTT. Translation gives CASSAGAHQYTDTQYF. The full variable domain, completed using reference TRBV18 and TRBJ2-3, is NAGVMQNPRHLVRRRGQEARLRCSPMKGHSHVYWYRQLPEEGLKFMVYLQKENIIDESGMPKERFSAEFPKEGPSILRIQQVVRGDSAAYFCASSAGAHQYTDTQYFGPGTRLTVL.